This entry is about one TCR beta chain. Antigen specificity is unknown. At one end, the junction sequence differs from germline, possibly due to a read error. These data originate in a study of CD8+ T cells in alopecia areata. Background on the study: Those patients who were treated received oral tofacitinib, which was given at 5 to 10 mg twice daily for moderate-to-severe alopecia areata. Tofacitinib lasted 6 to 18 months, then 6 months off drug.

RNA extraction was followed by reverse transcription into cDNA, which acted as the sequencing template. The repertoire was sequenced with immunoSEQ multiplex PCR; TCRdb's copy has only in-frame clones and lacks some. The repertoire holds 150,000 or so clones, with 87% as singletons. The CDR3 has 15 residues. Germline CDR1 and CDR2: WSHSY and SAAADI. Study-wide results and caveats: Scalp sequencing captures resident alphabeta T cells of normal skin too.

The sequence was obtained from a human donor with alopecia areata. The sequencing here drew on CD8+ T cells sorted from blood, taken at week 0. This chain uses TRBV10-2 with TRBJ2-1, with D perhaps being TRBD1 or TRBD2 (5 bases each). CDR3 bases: TGCGCCAGCAGTAAGTCAGGGAGTATCTACAATGAGCAGTTCTTC. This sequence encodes CASSKSGSIYNEQFF.